This entry lists 10 T cell receptor beta chains sequenced from one sample in a study of vaccination effects on CD4 cells after COVID-19. Antigens of these TCRs are unknown. TCRdb's table, derived via immunoSEQ multiplex PCR, lists solely in-frame clones and lacks some. The table has 71,000 or so clones, around three quarters seen once. Antigen-specific CD4+ T cells were expanded with viral peptide pools in the ViraFEST assay before sequencing. Investigators separated out CD4+ T cells once 10 days of culture had passed. Nucleocapsid antibody tests were negative, and the vaccine recipients had no prior SARS-CoV-2 infection. The material sequenced was CD4+ T cells from PBMCs cultured with HCoV-OC43 spike peptides, taken before COVID-19 vaccination. The subset was: HCoV-OC43 spike overlapping peptide pool stimulation. The receptors stem from a human donor who received a COVID-19 vaccine.

The chain joins TRBV18 to TRBJ1-4; no reliable D call. Germline-derived CDR1 and CDR2 are KGHSH and LQKENI. V dropped 4 bases and J dropped 6 bases, with 3 bases sitting between them. The CDR3 extends over 11 amino acids. The CDR3 reads CASSLDEKLFF. Here the CDR3 DNA reads TGTGCCAGCTCACTTGATGAAAAACTGTTTTTT. Full variable domain (remainder filled in from reference TRBV18 and TRBJ1-4): NAGVMQNPRHLVRRRGQEARLRCSPMKGHSHVYWYRQLPEEGLKFMVYLQKENIIDESGMPKERFSAEFPKEGPSILRIQQVVRGDSAAYFCASSLDEKLFFGSGTQLSVL.

The genes are TRBV3-1 (or the pseudogene TRBV3-2) and TRBJ1-2; 8 bases agree with TRBD1. The CDR3 has 15 amino acids. Germline lookup yields CDR1 LGHDT and CDR2 YNNKEL (reference sequence). J was trimmed by 3 bases and V by 1 base; bases with no gene match: 4. The CDR3 DNA follows: TGTGCCAGCAGCCAAGGGGCAGGGGGCGACTATGGCTACACCTTC. Its protein product is CASSQGAGGDYGYTF.

The chain is built from TRBV11-3 and TRBJ1-1, with D perhaps matching TRBD1 (6 bases). Germline CDR1 is SGHNT and CDR2 is YENEEA. Trimming left V 5 bases short and J 5 bases short, with 18 bases between. The CDR3 covers 15 residues. The CDR3 DNA follows: TGTGCCAGCAGCCTCCTAGGGGGATCCGGGACTGAAGCTTTCTTT. This gives the protein CASSLLGGSGTEAFF.

The V and J genes are TRBV7-6 and TRBJ2-1; a weak D match, TRBD1 (6 bases). Trimming cost V 5 bases and J 8 bases, with 10 bases left between them. Germline V gene data show CDR1 as SGHVS and CDR2 as FNYEAQ. This CDR3 comprises 12 residues. The CDR3 loop is CASSHREYEQFF. CDR3 bases: TGTGCCAGCAGCCACAGGGAATATGAGCAGTTCTTC. Full variable domain (missing parts from reference TRBV7-6 and TRBJ2-1): GAGVSQSPRYKVTKRGQDVALRCDPISGHVSLYWYRQALGQGPEFLTYFNYEAQQDKSGLPNDRFSAERPEGSISTLTIQRTEQRDSAMYRCASSHREYEQFFGPGTRLTVL.

The chain couples TRBV19 to TRBJ2-1, with TRBD1 matching over 9 bases. The J segment lost 8 bases and the V segment lost 5 bases, leaving 10 bases of the junction unmatched. The germline gives CDR1 LNHDA, CDR2 SQIVND (reference sequence). CDR3 size: 15 residues. DNA for the CDR3: TGTGCCAGTAGTGAGCCGGGACAGGGTACCGATGAGCAGTTCTTC. This translates into CASSEPGQGTDEQFF.

This rearrangement joins TRBV7-9 to TRBJ2-6; D gene ambiguous. This CDR3 spans 15 amino acids. Germline CDR1 is SEHNR and CDR2 is FQNEAQ (reference sequence). Trimming shortened V by 4 bases and J by 0 bases, and 7 bases separated the two germline ends. The CDR3 is CASSSWGSGANVLTF. The CDR3 DNA reads as TGTGCCAGCAGCTCCTGGGGCTCTGGGGCCAACGTCCTGACTTTC.

The chain has TRBV19 and TRBJ1-6, with D possibly TRBD1 on 6 matching bases. Trimming cost V 5 bases and J 10 bases, with 21 bases left between them. The CDR3 has 16 amino acids. Looked up from germline, CDR1 is LNHDA and CDR2 is SQIVND (reference sequence). This chain's CDR3 is CASSSSGGKGRSPLHF. CDR3 DNA sequence: TGTGCCAGTAGTTCCTCCGGGGGCAAGGGACGCTCACCCCTCCACTTT.

The rearrangement uses TRBV6-5 and TRBJ2-5, with D uncertain. The CDR3 is made up of 12 amino acids. Trimming left V 5 bases short and J 7 bases short, with 11 bases between. Germline assignment: CDR1 MNHEY and CDR2 SVGAGI. CDR3 residues: CASSRNSGTQYF. The DNA for the CDR3 is TGTGCCAGCAGTCGCAATTCTGGGACCCAGTACTTC.

This chain joins TRBV23-1 and TRBJ2-7, with 12 bases aligning to TRBD1. TRBV23-1 is given ORF status, its function remaining uncertain. The trim removed 2 bases at V and 0 bases at J, leaving 2 bases unmatched. The length of the CDR3 is 16 residues. CDR3 sequence (DNA): TGCGCCAGCAGTCAAGGGGACAGGGGGCTCTCCTACGAGCAGTACGTC. Protein product: CASSQGDRGLSYEQYV.

This sequence joins TRBV7-3 and TRBJ2-2; 7 nucleotides agree with TRBD1. Germline CDR1 SGHTA, CDR2 FQGTGA. The CDR3 is made up of 16 amino acids. V trimming: 1 base; J trimming: 0 bases; junction bases outside the gene matches: 2. In DNA, the CDR3 is TGTGCCAGCAGCTTAATGGACAGGACGAACACCGGGGAGCTGTTTTTT. This encodes CASSLMDRTNTGELFF.